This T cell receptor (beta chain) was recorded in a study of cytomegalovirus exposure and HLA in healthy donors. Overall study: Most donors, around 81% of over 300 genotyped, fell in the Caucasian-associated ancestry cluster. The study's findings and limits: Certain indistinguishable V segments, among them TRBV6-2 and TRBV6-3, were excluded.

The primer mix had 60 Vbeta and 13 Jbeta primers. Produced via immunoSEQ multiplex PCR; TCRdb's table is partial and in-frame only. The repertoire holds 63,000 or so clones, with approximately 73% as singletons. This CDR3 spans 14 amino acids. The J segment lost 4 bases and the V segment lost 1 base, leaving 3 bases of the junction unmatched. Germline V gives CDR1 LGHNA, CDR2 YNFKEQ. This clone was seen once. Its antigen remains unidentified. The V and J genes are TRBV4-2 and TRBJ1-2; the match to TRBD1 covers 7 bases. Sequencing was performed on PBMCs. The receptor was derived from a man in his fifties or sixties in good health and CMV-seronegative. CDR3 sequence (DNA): TGTGCCAGCAGCCAAGCGACAGGGTCCTATGGCTACACCTTC. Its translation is CASSQATGSYGYTF.